One and the same sample provided the 18 T cell receptor beta chains below, sequenced in a study of immune evolution from preneoplasia to lung adenocarcinoma. Measured with immunoSEQ multiplex PCR; TCRdb has only the in-frame clones, and not every one. The table includes about 2,400 clones, approximately 85% detected once. The specimen sequenced was FFPE normal lung tissue adjacent to the tumor. Receptor source: a person in their fifties with lung adenocarcinoma.

The gene calls are TRBV10-1 and TRBJ2-5, with no clear D. The CDR3 runs to 14 residues. Deletions cut 4 bases from V and 4 bases from J, with 13 bases between. Germline values: CDR1 WNHNN, CDR2 SYGVQD (reference sequence). CDR3 nucleotide sequence: TGCGCCAGCAGTGCCCCCGGCATAGGAGAGACCCAGTACTTC. It yields the protein CASSAPGIGETQYF.

The V gene is TRBV9, the J gene TRBJ2-7; either TRBD1 or TRBD2 may fit D (7 bases each). V was shortened by 4 bases and J by 4 bases, with 36 bases between the two germline ends. Germline V CDR1 and CDR2: SGDLS, YYNGEE. CDR3 size: 21 residues. CDR3 amino acids: CASSPRVVTGNPGGILYEQYF. CDR3 in DNA: TGTGCCAGCAGCCCGAGGGTTGTGACAGGGAATCCCGGGGGGATCTTATACGAGCAGTACTTC.

This clone was recorded once. V is TRBV30 and J is TRBJ1-5; no clear D gene. V was shortened by 3 bases and J by 0 bases, with 6 bases between the two germline ends. This CDR3 has 13 amino acids. CDR1 GTSNPN and CDR2 SVGIG come from the germline V gene (reference sequence). This CDR3 is CAWSVNSNQPQHF. The CDR3 region has the DNA TGTGCCTGGAGCGTTAATAGCAATCAGCCCCAGCATTTT.

The V gene is TRBV10-3, the J gene TRBJ2-7, with 9 bases lining up with TRBD1. The V gene end was trimmed by 9 bases and the J gene end by 3 bases; junction bases not matched to a gene: 6. This CDR3 has 13 residues. Looked up from germline, CDR1 is ENHRY and CDR2 is SYGVKD. Here the CDR3 reads CAMNPGQGYEQYF. CDR3 coding DNA: TGTGCCATGAATCCGGGACAGGGCTACGAGCAGTACTTC.

The gene calls are TRBV27 and TRBJ1-1; the D is unclear. From germline, CDR1 is MNHEY and CDR2 SMNVEV (reference sequence). The CDR3 covers 14 residues. V was pared by 10 bases and J by 1 base, with 16 bases between. The CDR3 is CATHLIGPNTEAFF. The CDR3 DNA follows: TGTGCCACCCATCTCATAGGACCGAACACTGAAGCTTTCTTT.

The V call is TRBV7-3, the J call TRBJ2-3; maybe TRBD2 (5 bases). Germline CDR1 SGHTA, CDR2 FQGTGA. The V end lost 0 bases, the J end lost 5 bases, and 6 bases lay between the germline ends. The CDR3 runs to 13 residues. The CDR3 nucleotides are TGTGCCAGCAGCTTAACCGCGGGAGATACGCAGTATTTT. Translation gives CASSLTAGDTQYF.

This chain uses TRBV11-1 with TRBJ2-5; D uncertain. The CDR3 runs to 14 residues. V was cut by 3 bases and J by 0 bases, with 8 bases left in between. Germline loops: CDR1 SGHAT, CDR2 FQDESV (reference sequence). The CDR3 loop is CASSLDVYQETQYF. The CDR3 region has the DNA TGTGCCAGCAGCTTGGATGTATACCAAGAGACCCAGTACTTC.

The chain uses TRBV27 and TRBJ2-5, with 11 bases matching TRBD1. The germline V gene has CDR1 MNHEY and CDR2 SMNVEV (reference sequence). This CDR3 contains 15 residues. V was pared by 7 bases and J by 7 bases, with 11 bases of the junction left unmatched. The chain's CDR3 is CASKSYKDRGPTQYF. The CDR3 nucleotides read TGTGCCAGCAAAAGTTATAAGGACAGGGGGCCGACCCAGTACTTC.

V gene TRBV19 combines with J gene TRBJ2-5, with D possibly matching TRBD1 (5 bases). V gave up 2 bases and J gave up 5 bases, with 9 bases separating them. This CDR3 comprises 13 residues. Germline V CDR1 and CDR2: LNHDA, SQIVND (reference sequence). Written as DNA, the CDR3 is TGTGCCAGTAGTATACAGGGCAGGGAGACCCAGTACTTC. Translating gives CASSIQGRETQYF.

The chain combines TRBV11-1 with TRBJ1-2; D gene uncertain. The V end lost 5 bases, the J end lost 4 bases, and 8 bases lay between the germline ends. The length of the CDR3 is 12 residues. Germline CDR1 reads SGHAT; CDR2 reads FQDESV (reference sequence). CDR3: CASSQHIYGYTF. The CDR3 DNA is TGTGCCAGCAGCCAACACATCTATGGCTACACCTTC. Complete variable domain (other parts from reference TRBV11-1 and TRBJ1-2): EAEVAQSPRYKITEKSQAVAFWCDPISGHATLYWYRQILGQGPELLVQFQDESVVDDSQLPKDRFSAERLKGVDSTLKIQPAELGDSAMYLCASSQHIYGYTFGSGTRLTVV.

The J gene is TRBJ2-7, the V gene TRBV7-8; 11 nucleotides align to TRBD1. CDR3 size: 15 residues. V was clipped by 5 bases and J by 6 bases; unmatched bases: 9. The V gene's germline CDR1 is SGHVS and CDR2 FQNEAQ. The CDR3 DNA reads TGTGCCAGCAGCCATGGACAGGGGGCTGTGATCGAGCAGTACTTC. Amino acids: CASSHGQGAVIEQYF. The variable domain in full, completed from reference TRBV7-8 and TRBJ2-7, reads GAGVSQSPRYKVAKRGQDVALRCDPISGHVSLFWYQQALGQGPEFLTYFQNEAQLDKSGLPSDRFFAERPEGSVSTLKIQRTQQEDSAVYLCASSHGQGAVIEQYFGPGTRLTVT.

V gene TRBV6-1 combines with J gene TRBJ2-3; 8 nucleotides align to TRBD2. J lost 11 bases, V lost 11 bases, and 18 bases had no gene match. The CDR3 runs to 14 residues. Per the germline V gene, CDR1 is MNHNS and CDR2 is SASEGT. This CDR3 reads CAGGETSESRVQYF. In DNA form, the CDR3 reads TGTGCCGGGGGGGAGACTAGCGAGTCGAGGGTGCAGTATTTT.

The genes are TRBV5-1 and TRBJ1-1, with 9 positions matching TRBD1. The germline V gene has CDR1 SGHRS and CDR2 YFSETQ. The CDR3 extends over 15 amino acids. Trimming at V came to 0 bases and at J to 6 bases, leaving 6 bases not matched to a gene. The CDR3 sequence is CASSLETGGSAEAFF. As DNA, the CDR3 is TGCGCCAGCAGCTTGGAAACAGGGGGCTCTGCTGAAGCTTTCTTT.

The CDR3 loop reads CSVEGLSGANVLTF. Written as DNA, the CDR3 is TGCAGCGTTGAGGGGCTCTCTGGGGCCAACGTCCTGACTTTC. The V gene is TRBV29-1, the J gene TRBJ2-6; a weak D match, TRBD1 (5 bases). V gave up 3 bases and J gave up 0 bases, with 6 bases separating them. Germline V gene sequence: CDR1 SQVTM, CDR2 ANQGSEA. CDR3 size: 14 residues.

V and J are TRBV6-5 and TRBJ1-2; unclear D gene. Per the germline V gene, CDR1 is MNHEY and CDR2 is SVGAGI. V lost 0 bases and J lost 0, with 5 bases in between. This CDR3 region has 14 residues. This CDR3 reads CASSYSGANYGYTF. CDR3 DNA: TGTGCCAGCAGTTACTCCGGGGCTAACTATGGCTACACCTTC.

The chain has TRBV7-9 and TRBJ1-1; 12 bases match TRBD1. CDR3 size: 16 residues. V lost 1 base, J lost 7 bases, and 7 bases stayed unmatched. Per the germline V gene, CDR1 is SEHNR and CDR2 is FQNEAQ (reference sequence). The CDR3 region is CASSLGGQGARGEAFF. The CDR3 coding sequence is TGTGCCAGCAGCTTAGGGGGACAGGGGGCGAGGGGTGAAGCTTTCTTT.

CDR3 DNA: TGTGCCAGCAGCTTCTTAGGGCCCACAGATACGCAGTATTTT. Translation: CASSFLGPTDTQYF. The J gene is TRBJ2-3, the V gene TRBV7-2; D is undetermined. V lost 3 bases and J lost 2, with 9 bases in between. Germline V CDR1 and CDR2: SGHTA, FQGNSA. This CDR3 comprises 14 residues.

The rearrangement uses TRBV4-2 and TRBJ2-1, with 7 bases that match TRBD2. The CDR3 spans 15 residues. Trimming took 4 bases from V and 0 from J; bases not matched to a gene: 3. Looked up from germline, CDR1 is LGHNA and CDR2 is YNFKEQ. The CDR3 sequence is CASSRGGLSYNEQFF. The CDR3 DNA sequence: TGTGCCAGCAGCCGGGGGGGACTCTCCTACAATGAGCAGTTCTTC.